The next 26 T cell receptor beta chains were all read from a single sample in a study of regulatory T cells in long-lasting Graves disease. Building the TCR beta libraries relied on iRepertoire HTBI primers, and CDR3 regions underwent Arm-PCR. TCRdb recomputed calls from the multiplex PCR reads with MiXCR, one row per CDR3 protein. The table has some 500,000 distinct CDR3 sequences, 16% seen once. The time point denotes: newly diagnosed GD, antithyroid drugs for less than 3 months. TCR sequences were obtained from RNA taken from PBMCs. These records were also assigned to another study, of T cells in Graves' hyperthyroidism and ophthalmopathy.

Sequenced here: peripheral blood mononuclear cells (PBMCs), sampled at new diagnosis, from a patient treated with antithyroid drugs. These receptors all stem from a woman aged 35 to 60 with Graves disease.

The chain carries TRBV19 and TRBJ1-3; D call uncertain. V lost 8 bases and J 4 bases, leaving 21 bases between the germline ends. Germline V lookup: CDR1 LNHDA, CDR2 SQIVND (reference sequence). The CDR3 is 16 residues long. The CDR3 bases are TGTGCCAGTCACTCCCAAGGACGTCTGGGAGGAAACACCATATATTTT. Its protein product is CASHSQGRLGGNTIYF.

This clonotype was seen a few times. The chain links TRBV10-3 to TRBJ1-6, with D perhaps TRBD1 (6 bases). The germline CDR1 and CDR2 sequences are ENHRY and SYGVKD. This CDR3 is 15 amino acids long. The V and J ends lost 2 bases and 10 bases respectively, with 15 bases between them. The CDR3 loop is CAISETEDSPSPLHF. The CDR3 DNA is TGTGCCATCAGTGAGACCGAGGACAGTCCCTCACCCCTCCACTTT.

The J gene is TRBJ2-1, the V gene TRBV20-1; TRBD1 matches 7 bases. Germline CDR1 is DFQATT and CDR2 is SNEGSKA (reference sequence). Trimming cost V 6 bases and J 5 bases; bases outside gene matches: 7. The length of the CDR3 is 13 residues. CDR3 nucleotide sequence: TGCAGTGCAGACGGGACAGATCACAATGAGCAGTTCTTC. Its translation: CSADGTDHNEQFF.

The rearrangement uses TRBV19 and TRBJ1-1, with D uncertain. Trimming shortened V by 4 bases and J by 5 bases, and 11 bases separated the two germline ends. The length of the CDR3 is 13 residues. Germline CDR1 reads LNHDA; CDR2 reads SQIVND (reference sequence). The CDR3 loop is CASSTLWGTEAFF. The CDR3, as DNA: TGTGCCAGTAGTACCCTATGGGGTACTGAAGCTTTCTTT.

This clonotype was recorded many times. J is TRBJ2-1 and V is TRBV27; TRBD1 matches at 8 bases. This CDR3 is 15 amino acids long. J gave up 6 bases and V 6 bases, and 10 bases lay outside the gene matches. CDR1 is MNHEY, CDR2 SMNVEV, per germline (reference sequence). Written as DNA, the CDR3 is TGTGCCAGCAGCCCTCGGGCGGACAGGGCCAATGAGCAGTTCTTC. Amino acid sequence: CASSPRADRANEQFF.

This clonotype was seen many times. This chain joins TRBV18 and TRBJ1-1; 12 nucleotides align to TRBD1. CDR3 length: 16 residues. CDR1 is KGHSH and CDR2 is LQKENI in the germline V gene. Trimming took 6 bases from V and 3 from J; bases not matched to a gene: 8. CDR3 sequence reads: CASSPGTGGMDTEAFF. The CDR3 DNA sequence: TGTGCCAGCTCTCCGGGGACAGGGGGCATGGACACTGAAGCTTTCTTT.

V gene TRBV7-9 combines with J gene TRBJ1-5, with TRBD1 as a possible D gene (5 bases). With 5 bases removed from V and 7 bases from J, the gap between germline ends came to 9 bases. Germline V gene data show CDR1 as SEHNR and CDR2 as FQNEAQ (reference sequence). This CDR3 is 12 amino acids long. CDR3 coding DNA: TGTGCCAGCAGCCCCGACAGCCAGCCCCAGCATTTT. Its protein product is CASSPDSQPQHF. The whole variable domain, filled in from reference TRBV7-9 and TRBJ1-5, reads DTGVSQNPRHKITKRGQNVTFRCDPISEHNRLYWYRQTLGQGPEFLTYFQNEAQLEKSRLLSDRFSAERPKGSFSTLEIQRTEQGDSAMYLCASSPDSQPQHFGDGTRLSIL.

This clonotype was counted many times. The chain recombines TRBV15 with TRBJ1-2; 7 bases map to TRBD1. With 0 bases clipped from V and 8 bases from J, the junction kept 9 bases outside the gene matches. Germline lookup yields CDR1 LNHNV and CDR2 YYDKDF (reference sequence). CDR3 length equals 15 residues. CDR3 sequence (DNA): TGTGCCACCAGCAGAGATGAGGACAGGCCGTTCGGCTACACCTTC. This sequence encodes CATSRDEDRPFGYTF. The whole variable domain, filled in from reference TRBV15 and TRBJ1-2, reads DAMVIQNPRYQVTQFGKPVTLSCSQTLNHNVMYWYQQKSSQAPKLLFHYYDKDFNNEADTPDNFQSRRPNTSFCFLDIRSPGLGDTAMYLCATSRDEDRPFGYTFGSGTRLTVV.

This clonotype was observed many times. The rearrangement links TRBV7-8 to TRBJ2-5; D gene uncertain. V lost 5 bases to trimming and J lost 0 bases, with 16 bases between them. The CDR3 extends over 16 amino acids. Germline CDR1 is SGHVS and CDR2 is FQNEAQ. The CDR3 sequence: CASSHKRTIDQETQYF. The CDR3 nucleotides are TGTGCCAGCAGCCACAAGCGTACCATTGACCAAGAGACCCAGTACTTC.

Ten or more counts support this clonotype. This chain connects TRBV11-3 to TRBJ2-1; possibly TRBD1 for D (5 bases). V lost 0 bases and J lost 4, with 10 bases in between. The CDR3 is 15 amino acids. In germline, CDR1 is SGHNT, CDR2 YENEEA. CDR3 DNA: TGTGCCAGCAGCTTAGAAGGACACCTATACAATGAGCAGTTCTTC. Its translation is CASSLEGHLYNEQFF.

Many counts were recorded for this clonotype. The CDR3 DNA follows: TGTGCCACCAGCAGAGACAACGTAATGGGCTACACCTTC. This codes for CATSRDNVMGYTF. J is TRBJ1-2 and V is TRBV15; D remains unclear. This CDR3 has 13 amino acids. Germline CDR1 is LNHNV and CDR2 is YYDKDF (reference sequence). With 0 bases removed from V and 8 bases from J, the gap between germline ends came to 10 bases.

This clonotype showed up many times. The CDR3 here is CASSLEMTSDTDTQYF. Here the CDR3 DNA reads TGCGCCAGCAGCTTGGAGATGACTAGCGACACAGATACGCAGTATTTT. V gene TRBV5-1 combines with J gene TRBJ2-3; the match to TRBD2 covers 8 bases. Trimming cost V 0 bases and J 2 bases; bases outside gene matches: 5. The V gene's germline CDR1 is SGHRS and CDR2 YFSETQ. The CDR3 contains 16 residues. Using reference TRBV5-1 and TRBJ2-3 for the parts outside the CDR3, the full variable domain is KAGVTQTPRYLIKTRGQQVTLSCSPISGHRSVSWYQQTPGQGLQFLFEYFSETQRNKGNFPGRFSGRQFSNSRSEMNVSTLELGDSALYLCASSLEMTSDTDTQYFGPGTRLTVL.

This clonotype was counted only a few times. The DNA for the CDR3 is TGCGCCAGCAGCCATGATCAGGGGTACGACTATGGCTACACCTTC. Protein product: CASSHDQGYDYGYTF. The chain recombines TRBV4-1 with TRBJ1-2; perhaps TRBD1 as D (6 bases). The CDR3 has 15 residues. The germline CDR1 and CDR2 sequences are MGHRA and YSYEKL. The V end was cut by 3 bases, the J end by 3 bases, with 14 bases between.

There are a few counts of this clonotype. The gene calls are TRBV29-1 and TRBJ2-7; 11 bases line up with TRBD1. The CDR3 is made up of 14 amino acids. V lost 6 bases and J lost 1; bases outside the gene matches: 5. Germline V gives CDR1 SQVTM, CDR2 ANQGSEA. The DNA for the CDR3 is TGCAGCGTCCGAGGGACAGGGGGGTCCTACGAGCAGTACTTC. Protein sequence: CSVRGTGGSYEQYF.

In its sample, this clonotype was seen many times. The V gene is TRBV28, the J gene TRBJ2-5, with D perhaps matching TRBD1 or TRBD2 (6 bases each). The CDR3 totals 15 residues. V shed 3 bases and J shed 4 bases, with 15 bases lying between them. CDR1 and CDR2 from the germline V gene are MDHEN and SYDVKM. The CDR3 reads CASSFSGGRRETQYF. DNA of the CDR3: TGTGCCAGCAGTTTCTCTGGGGGGCGGCGAGAGACCCAGTACTTC.

The chain couples TRBV5-5 to TRBJ2-1; D remains unclear. Germline assignment: CDR1 SGHKS and CDR2 YYEKEE (reference sequence). The length of the CDR3 is 15 residues. V lost 3 bases, J lost 0 bases, and 10 bases lay in between. CDR3 protein: CASSSDLSSYNEQFF. CDR3 DNA sequence: TGTGCCAGCAGCTCAGACTTGAGCTCCTACAATGAGCAGTTCTTC.

The rearrangement uses TRBV5-1 and TRBJ2-7; 8 nucleotides line up with TRBD1. With V trimmed by 4 bases and J by 2 bases, 8 bases remained unmatched. The CDR3 consists of 15 residues. The germline CDR1 and CDR2 sequences are SGHRS and YFSETQ. CDR3: CASSPGGTGTYEQYF. In DNA form, the CDR3 reads TGCGCCAGCAGCCCCGGTGGGACAGGAACCTACGAGCAGTACTTC.

This clonotype was seen at least ten times. The CDR3 reads CASSLDITNYGYTF. The CDR3, as DNA: TGTGCCAGCAGCTTAGACATTACTAACTATGGCTACACCTTC. The J gene is TRBJ1-2, the V gene TRBV11-2; D not resolved. V dropped 0 bases and J dropped 0 bases, with 5 bases sitting between them. This CDR3 is 14 amino acids long. The germline V gene has CDR1 SGHAT and CDR2 FQNNGV.

The CDR3 sequence is CASTLGGVTQPQHF. The CDR3 bases are TGTGCCAGTACCCTAGGAGGGGTTACTCAGCCCCAGCATTTT. The V and J genes are TRBV19 and TRBJ1-5; D is possibly TRBD1 (5 bases). Germline lookup yields CDR1 LNHDA and CDR2 SQIVND (reference sequence). Trimming left V 7 bases short and J 6 bases short, with 16 bases between. The CDR3 has 14 amino acids.

The CDR3 DNA reads as TGTGCCAGCAGTGAAGGGGCAGGGCAGTATGGCTACACCTTC. This translates into CASSEGAGQYGYTF. This rearrangement joins TRBV2 to TRBJ1-2, with D possibly matching TRBD1 (5 bases). CDR1 and CDR2 from the germline V gene are SNHLY and FYNNEI. This CDR3 has 14 residues. The ends were cut back, 1 base at V and 5 bases at J, with 11 bases in the middle.

This clonotype was seen many times. The chain recombines TRBV9 with TRBJ2-1; TRBD2 might be the D (6 bases). Germline-derived CDR1 and CDR2 are SGDLS and YYNGEE. The CDR3 consists of 14 residues. The ends were cut back, 3 bases at V and 9 bases at J, with 16 bases in the middle. CDR3 sequence: CASSAPGGWAEQFF. DNA of the CDR3: TGTGCCAGCAGCGCGCCTGGGGGGTGGGCTGAGCAGTTCTTC.

At least ten counts were recorded for this clonotype. The chain recombines TRBV10-3 with TRBJ1-2, with D uncertain. V shed 0 bases and J shed 0 bases, with 8 bases lying between them. The V gene's germline CDR1 is ENHRY and CDR2 SYGVKD. The CDR3 extends over 15 amino acids. The CDR3 is CAISESQATNYGYTF. In DNA, the CDR3 is TGTGCCATCAGTGAGTCGCAGGCCACTAACTATGGCTACACCTTC.

This clonotype was counted many times. The chain has TRBV11-2 and TRBJ2-1; 8 nucleotides agree with TRBD2. This CDR3 has 16 residues. Germline lookup yields CDR1 SGHAT and CDR2 FQNNGV. V shed 5 bases and J 1 base; nucleotides not matched to a gene: 7. Written as DNA, the CDR3 is TGTGCCAGCAGCAACCCCGGGGGGGCATCCTACAATGAGCAGTTCTTC. Its protein is CASSNPGGASYNEQFF.

The gene calls are TRBV6-7 and TRBJ1-2; 7 bases agree with TRBD1. TRBV6-7 is given ORF status, its function remaining uncertain. This CDR3 spans 15 amino acids. J gave up 4 bases and V 2 bases, and 7 bases lay outside the gene matches. CDR3 residues: CASSYVTGVTYGYTF. The CDR3 DNA reads as TGTGCCAGCAGTTACGTCACAGGGGTCACCTATGGCTACACCTTC.

This clonotype showed up just a few times. This chain links TRBV13 with TRBJ1-2, with D hard to call. This CDR3 region has 12 residues. In germline, CDR1 is PRHDT, CDR2 FYEKMQ (reference sequence). Trimming removed 3 bases from V and 1 base from J, with 3 bases in between. The CDR3 DNA is TGTGCCAGCAGCTTTAATAACTATGGCTACACCTTC. Residues: CASSFNNYGYTF.

This clonotype was recorded a few times. This chain connects TRBV4-2 to TRBJ1-3; D gene uncertain. CDR1 is LGHNA, CDR2 YNFKEQ, per germline. The germline V and J ends were trimmed by 8 bases and 0 bases, with 20 bases remaining between them. CDR3 length: 17 residues. CDR3 region: CASGPSVGDPSGNTIYF. The CDR3 DNA sequence: TGTGCCAGCGGTCCGTCGGTGGGTGATCCCTCTGGAAACACCATATATTTT.